These 13 T cell receptor beta chains came from one sample sequenced in a study of OX40 agonist ivuxolimab in advanced cancers. Data came from immunoSEQ multiplex PCR; TCRdb stores just in-frame clones and leaves some out. Of approximately 91,000 clones in the sample, about 89% are singletons; the top ten hold around 4.5%. The material sequenced was CD4+ or CD8+ T cells sorted from blood, taken in a trial of the OX40 agonist ivuxolimab. All receptors derive from an adult with an advanced solid tumor such as melanoma, head and neck, liver or kidney cancer.

The CDR3 spells CASSFGSGATNEKLFF. The DNA for the CDR3 is TGTGCCAGCAGTTTTGGTAGCGGGGCAACTAATGAAAAACTGTTTTTT. V gene TRBV28 combines with J gene TRBJ1-4, with D unclear. CDR3 length: 16 residues. Looked up from germline, CDR1 is MDHEN and CDR2 is SYDVKM. V lost 3 bases, J lost 0 bases, and 11 bases lay in between. The full variable domain, in which reference TRBV28 and TRBJ1-4 provide the parts outside the CDR3, is DVKVTQSSRYLVKRTGEKVFLECVQDMDHENMFWYRQDPGLGLRLIYFSYDVKMKEKGDIPEGYSVSREKKERFSLILESASTNQTSMYLCASSFGSGATNEKLFFGSGTQLSVL.

As DNA, the CDR3 is TGTGCCAGCAGTCGGACTAGCGGGGGCCTGGACCAAGAGACCCAGTACTTC. Protein product: CASSRTSGGLDQETQYF. This rearrangement joins TRBV5-4 to TRBJ2-5; 13 bases line up with TRBD2. Per the germline V gene, CDR1 is SGHNT and CDR2 is YYREEE (reference sequence). Trimming removed 5 bases from V and 0 bases from J; junction bases left unmatched: 7. The CDR3 runs 17 residues.

The chain carries TRBV30 and TRBJ2-2; the D is unclear. V was pared by 4 bases and J by 0 bases, with 9 bases between. Germline assignment: CDR1 GTSNPN and CDR2 SVGIG (reference sequence). The CDR3 runs 14 residues. CDR3 amino acids: CAWKKIANTGELFF. In DNA, the CDR3 is TGTGCCTGGAAAAAGATCGCGAACACCGGGGAGCTGTTTTTT.

The V gene is TRBV11-2, the J gene TRBJ1-1; D unresolved. Germline assignment: CDR1 SGHAT and CDR2 FQNNGV. Trimming stripped 7 bases from V and 2 bases from J, with 11 bases between. This CDR3 is built from 13 residues. The CDR3 region has the DNA TGTGCCAGCACCCCCGAGCATAACACTGAAGCTTTCTTT. This sequence encodes CASTPEHNTEAFF.

The V call is TRBV6-1, the J call TRBJ1-1, with D possibly TRBD1 on 6 matching bases. Per germline, CDR1 MNHNS and CDR2 SASEGT. The CDR3 consists of 13 residues. Trimming removed 6 bases at V and 5 bases at J, with 13 bases between. The CDR3 protein is CASRGGGPTEAFF. CDR3 nucleotide sequence: TGTGCCAGCAGGGGAGGGGGGCCAACTGAAGCTTTCTTT.

The rearrangement uses TRBV5-1 and TRBJ2-2; weak D call: TRBD1 (6 bases). The germline V gene has CDR1 SGHRS and CDR2 YFSETQ. The CDR3 length is 15 residues. Between the trimmed V and J ends, which lost 0 bases and 3 bases, there was a span of 9 bases. In nucleotides, the CDR3 is TGCGCCAGCAGCTTGGACAGGGTATACACCGGGGAGCTGTTTTTT. Translation gives CASSLDRVYTGELFF. The full variable domain, completed using reference TRBV5-1 and TRBJ2-2, is KAGVTQTPRYLIKTRGQQVTLSCSPISGHRSVSWYQQTPGQGLQFLFEYFSETQRNKGNFPGRFSGRQFSNSRSEMNVSTLELGDSALYLCASSLDRVYTGELFFGEGSRLTVL.

The chain recombines TRBV7-2 with TRBJ2-1; 10 nucleotides match TRBD2. V shed 5 bases and J 3 bases; nucleotides not matched to a gene: 7. The germline V gene has CDR1 SGHTA and CDR2 FQGNSA. There are 16 residues in the CDR3. The CDR3 bases are TGTGCCAGCAGCCCGCTCCTAGCGGGAGTCTACAATGAGCAGTTCTTC. As protein: CASSPLLAGVYNEQFF.

The V call is TRBV6-1, the J call TRBJ2-6, with D unclear. The CDR3 spans 15 residues. V lost 2 bases, J lost 2 bases, and 7 bases lay in between. Germline CDR1 and CDR2: MNHNS and SASEGT. CDR3 sequence: CASSETWAGANVLTF. CDR3 sequence (DNA): TGTGCCAGCAGTGAAACTTGGGCTGGGGCCAACGTCCTGACTTTC.

J is TRBJ2-1 and V is TRBV5-5; 7 nucleotides agree with TRBD2. Germline values: CDR1 SGHKS, CDR2 YYEKEE (reference sequence). CDR3 length: 18 amino acids. V lost 2 bases to trimming and J lost 1 base; unmatched junction nucleotides: 12. The CDR3 sequence: CASSFRPLALGSYNEQFF. As DNA, the CDR3 is TGTGCCAGCAGCTTTAGGCCACTAGCGTTAGGGTCCTACAATGAGCAGTTCTTC.

The genes are TRBV28 and TRBJ1-2; TRBD1 might be the D (5 bases). Germline values: CDR1 MDHEN, CDR2 SYDVKM. With 5 bases removed from V and 2 bases from J, the gap between germline ends came to 9 bases. CDR3 size: 13 residues. The DNA of the CDR3 is TGTGCCAGCAGTAATCAGGGCAACTATGGCTACACCTTC. It translates to CASSNQGNYGYTF.

V is TRBV13 and J is TRBJ2-2, with D perhaps TRBD2 (6 bases). This CDR3 region has 15 residues. Germline V gene data show CDR1 as PRHDT and CDR2 as FYEKMQ (reference sequence). The V and J ends lost 1 base and 1 base respectively, with 7 bases between them. The chain's CDR3 is CASSLVAVNTGELFF. CDR3 nucleotide sequence: TGTGCCAGCAGCTTAGTAGCGGTGAACACCGGGGAGCTGTTTTTT.

V and J are TRBV6-5 and TRBJ1-1; unclear D gene. CDR1 and CDR2 from the germline V gene are MNHEY and SVGAGI. V was clipped by 8 bases and J by 4 bases, with 17 bases between them. This CDR3 is built from 14 residues. The CDR3 spells CASLSSLGSTEAFF. Written as DNA, the CDR3 is TGTGCCAGCCTATCTAGCTTGGGAAGCACTGAAGCTTTCTTT.

The gene calls are TRBV20-1 and TRBJ2-5; tentatively, D is TRBD2 (6 bases). Germline V gene lookup returns CDR1 DFQATT and CDR2 SNEGSKA (reference sequence). The CDR3 is 11 residues long. V gave up 7 bases and J gave up 5 bases, with 11 bases separating them. In nucleotides, the CDR3 is TGCAGTGTGGCTAGCGCCGAGACCCAGTACTTC. The encoded protein is CSVASAETQYF.